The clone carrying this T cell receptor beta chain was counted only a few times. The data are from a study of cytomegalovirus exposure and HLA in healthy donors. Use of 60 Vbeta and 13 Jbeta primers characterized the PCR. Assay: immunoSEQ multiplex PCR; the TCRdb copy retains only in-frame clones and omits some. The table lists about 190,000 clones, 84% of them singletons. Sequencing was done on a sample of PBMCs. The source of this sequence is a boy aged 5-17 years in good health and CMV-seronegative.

CDR3 protein: CASSGRGLSGNTIYF. The CDR3, as DNA: TGTGCCAGCAGCGGCAGGGGGCTTTCTGGAAACACCATATATTTT. This chain links TRBV7-9 with TRBJ1-3; 8 bases match TRBD1. The CDR3 has 15 amino acids. Germline V gene data show CDR1 as SEHNR and CDR2 as FQNEAQ (reference sequence). The J segment lost 1 base and the V segment lost 5 bases, leaving 4 bases of the junction unmatched.